The sequence of this T cell receptor beta chain was determined in a study of CD8 T cells in Susac syndrome. The overall study: Sequenced Susac syndrome patients included roughly 6 with clinically active disease and fewer than 10 in remission. Study results and limitations: In total CD8+ repertoires, some 15 Susac-specific public clones were found, and in CD8+ TEMRA repertoires, five were found.

The germline CDR1 and CDR2 sequences are MDHEN and SYDVKM. The CDR3 totals 14 residues. V was pared by 3 bases and J by 8 bases, with 5 bases of the junction left unmatched. Reverse transcription of about 0.45 to 1 ug RNA used random hexamers. TCRdb recomputed calls from the immunoSEQ multiplex PCR reads with MiXCR, one row per CDR3 protein. The repertoire holds 95,000 to 150,000 distinct CDR3 sequences, with 85% to 95% as singletons. This clonotype was found once. Antigen unknown. Blood CD8+ and CD4+ T cells underwent high-throughput TCR beta sequencing. This chain uses TRBV28 with TRBJ1-4; 8 bases are a match to TRBD1. Sequenced: CD8+ T cells from PBMCs. This receptor was taken from a human donor with Susac syndrome. The CDR3 nucleotides are TGTGCCAGCAGTTTTCAGGGGGCTGCGGAAAAACTGTTTTTT. Amino acid sequence: CASSFQGAAEKLFF.